The clone carrying this TCR beta chain was observed a few times. V lost 6 bases and J 2 bases, leaving 8 bases between the germline ends. The CDR3 is 13 residues long. Germline V lookup: CDR1 ENHRY, CDR2 SYGVKD. These data originate in a study of STAT5B mutations in CD4+ large granular lymphocyte leukemia. Assay used: immunoSEQ multiplex PCR; TCRdb lists only in-frame clones, some missing. The sample lists tens of thousands of clones, 70% to 85% seen once, with 0.3% to 0.45% in the top ten. This receptor was taken from a human donor in good health. The sequencing sample was made of CD4+ T cells from blood buffy coats. The chain is built from TRBV10-3 and TRBJ1-5; no firm D call. CDR3 sequence reads: CAISASGNQPQHF. The CDR3, as DNA: TGTGCCATCAGCGCCTCCGGCAATCAGCCCCAGCATTTT.